This entry lists 2 T cell receptor beta chains sequenced from one sample in a study of response to subunit inactivated influenza vaccine. TCRdb used MiXCR to reprocess the RT-PCR reads, holding one entry per CDR3 protein. The sample yields 540,000 or so distinct CDR3 sequences, 13% seen once. The sequences come from PBMCs from blood, collected roughly 6 weeks after vaccination. These receptors were obtained from a man aged 45 to 65 who received an inactivated influenza vaccine.

The rearrangement uses TRBV20-1 and TRBJ2-5; 10 positions match TRBD2. The CDR3 is 16 residues long. With V trimmed by 0 bases and J by 6 bases, 10 bases remained unmatched. Germline-derived CDR1 and CDR2 are DFQATT and SNEGSKA (reference sequence). The CDR3 spells CSARDNGAGGSKTQYF. The CDR3 coding sequence is TGCAGTGCTAGAGATAACGGAGCGGGGGGGTCGAAGACCCAGTACTTC.

The V call is TRBV29-1, the J call TRBJ2-7; D assignment may be TRBD1 or TRBD2 (6 bases each). Trimming left V 3 bases short and J 4 bases short, with 13 bases between. Germline V gene lookup returns CDR1 SQVTM and CDR2 ANQGSEA. The CDR3 extends over 13 amino acids. The CDR3 loop reads CSVEDRGRYEQYF. CDR3 in DNA: TGCAGCGTTGAGGACAGAGGGAGGTACGAGCAGTACTTC.